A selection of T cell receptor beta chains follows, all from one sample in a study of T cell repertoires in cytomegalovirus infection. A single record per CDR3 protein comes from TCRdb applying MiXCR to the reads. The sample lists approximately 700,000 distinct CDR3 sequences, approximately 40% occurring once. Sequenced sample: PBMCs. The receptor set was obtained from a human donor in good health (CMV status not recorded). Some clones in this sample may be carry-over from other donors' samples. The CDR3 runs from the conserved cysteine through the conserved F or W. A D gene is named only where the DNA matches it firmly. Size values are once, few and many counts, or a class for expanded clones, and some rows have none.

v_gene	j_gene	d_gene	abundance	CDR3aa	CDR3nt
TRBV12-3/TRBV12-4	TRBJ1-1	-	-	CASSLQAVNTEAFF	TGTGCCAGCAGCCTACAGGCGGTGAACACTGAAGCTTTCTTT
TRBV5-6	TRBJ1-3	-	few	CATASLRGNSGNTIYF	TGTGCCACAGCCTCTTTGAGGGGAAACTCTGGAAACACCATATATTTT
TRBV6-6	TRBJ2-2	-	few	CASTRGGGTGELFF	TGTGCCAGCACCAGAGGAGGGGGGACCGGGGAGCTGTTTTTT
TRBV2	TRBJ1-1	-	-	CASSALRLKNTEAFF	TGTGCCAGCAGCGCTCTACGACTGAAGAACACTGAAGCTTTCTTT
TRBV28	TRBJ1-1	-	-	CASRAVGTEAFF	TGTGCCAGCAGGGCGGTAGGCACTGAAGCTTTCTTT
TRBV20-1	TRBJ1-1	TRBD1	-	CSARGTGRTEAFF	TGCAGTGCTAGGGGGACAGGGAGGACTGAAGCTTTCTTT
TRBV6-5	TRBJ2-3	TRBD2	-	CASSLTGTSGTSTDTQYF	TGTGCCAGCAGTCTAACCGGGACTAGCGGGACTAGCACAGATACGCAGTATTTT
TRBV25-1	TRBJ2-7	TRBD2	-	CASSDPRLADPYEQYF	TGTGCCAGCAGTGATCCCCGACTAGCCGACCCTTACGAGCAGTACTTC
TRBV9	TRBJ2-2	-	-	CASSVSPGTYTGELFF	TGTGCCAGCAGCGTCTCCCCAGGGACATACACCGGGGAGCTGTTTTTT
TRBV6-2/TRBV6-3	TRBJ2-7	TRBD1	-	CASSLDGQGWNEQYF	TGTGCCAGCAGTCTTGACGGACAGGGGTGGAACGAGCAGTACTTC
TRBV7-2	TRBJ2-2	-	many	CASSFQQYTGELFF	TGTGCCAGCAGCTTTCAACAATACACCGGGGAGCTGTTTTTT
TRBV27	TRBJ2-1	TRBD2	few	CATMGGGVHEQFF	TGTGCCACCATGGGGGGAGGGGTGCATGAGCAGTTCTTC
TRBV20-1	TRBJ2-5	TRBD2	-	CSARWAGGDVKYTQYF	TGCAGTGCTAGATGGGCGGGAGGGGACGTAAAATACACCCAGTACTTC
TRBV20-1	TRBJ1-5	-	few	CSASTGSNQPQHF	TGCAGTGCTAGTACGGGTAGCAATCAGCCCCAGCATTTT
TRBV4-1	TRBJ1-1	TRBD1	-	CASSYGTGSFFTVAFF	TGCGCCAGCAGCTACGGGACAGGTTCATTTTTTACTGTAGCTTTCTTT
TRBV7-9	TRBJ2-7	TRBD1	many	CASSSHPTGIETYEQYF	TGTGCCAGCAGCTCTCACCCGACAGGGATTGAAACCTACGAGCAGTACTTC
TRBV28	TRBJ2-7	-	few	CASSWVEGLEQYF	TGTGCCAGCAGTTGGGTAGAGGGCCTCGAGCAGTACTTC
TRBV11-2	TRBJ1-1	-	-	CASSLNFGGFYTEAFF	TGTGCCAGCAGCTTAAACTTCGGGGGGTTTTACACTGAAGCTTTCTTT
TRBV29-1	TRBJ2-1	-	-	CSVGQSYNEQFF	TGCAGCGTTGGACAGTCGTACAATGAGCAGTTCTTC
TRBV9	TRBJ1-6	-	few	CASARGGLSSYNSPLHF	TGTGCCAGCGCCCGGGGCGGCTTGAGCTCCTATAATTCACCCCTCCACTTT
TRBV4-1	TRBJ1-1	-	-	CASSQDGHPNTEALF	TGCGCCAGCAGCCAAGATGGTCACCCGAACACTGAAGCTTTATTT
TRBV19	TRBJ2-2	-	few	CASRIRTGELFF	TGTGCCAGTAGGATTAGGACCGGGGAGCTGTTTTTT
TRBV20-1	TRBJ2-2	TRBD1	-	CSALDRGITGELFF	TGCAGTGCTTTGGACAGGGGGATCACCGGGGAGCTGTTTTTT
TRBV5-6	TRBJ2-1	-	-	CASSLTGIDEQFF	TGTGCCAGCAGCTTGACAGGGATCGATGAGCAGTTCTTC